Below are 3 T cell receptor beta chains sequenced from a single sample in a study of identical twins. TCRdb used MiXCR to reprocess the 5' RACE reads, holding one entry per CDR3 protein. The sample records just under 650,000 distinct CDR3 sequences, about 7.1% being singletons. This same sample was also part of a study on yellow fever vaccine responses in identical twins.

The sequencing sample was made of PBMCs. The receptors here all came from a woman between 18 and 29 years old in good health.

This clonotype occurred a few times. V and J are TRBV24-1 and TRBJ2-1; D gene ambiguous. V dropped 4 bases and J dropped 7 bases, with 13 bases sitting between them. The CDR3 runs to 14 residues. Germline V lookup: CDR1 KGHDR, CDR2 SFDVKD. CDR3 residues: CATSDPAAGNEQFF. The CDR3 DNA reads TGTGCCACCAGTGACCCGGCGGCTGGGAATGAGCAGTTCTTC.

This clonotype has only a few counts. This chain connects TRBV29-1 to TRBJ2-2; 8 bases fit TRBD2. The junction had 11 bases not matched to a gene; V was cut back by 6 bases and J by 5 bases. The CDR3 runs to 15 residues. Per germline, CDR1 SQVTM and CDR2 ANQGSEA. DNA of the CDR3: TGCAGCGTGGCCGGGGGGGACATTGAAACCGGGGAGCTGTTTTTT. It specifies CSVAGGDIETGELFF.

Many counts were recorded for this clonotype. This sequence joins TRBV12-3 or TRBV12-4 and TRBJ1-4; 8 nucleotides match TRBD1. The CDR3 has 12 residues. V lost 6 bases and J lost 12; bases outside the gene matches: 6. As DNA, the CDR3 is TGTGCCAGCAGCCGGGACAGGAGGGAACTGTTTTTT. Translating gives CASSRDRRELFF.